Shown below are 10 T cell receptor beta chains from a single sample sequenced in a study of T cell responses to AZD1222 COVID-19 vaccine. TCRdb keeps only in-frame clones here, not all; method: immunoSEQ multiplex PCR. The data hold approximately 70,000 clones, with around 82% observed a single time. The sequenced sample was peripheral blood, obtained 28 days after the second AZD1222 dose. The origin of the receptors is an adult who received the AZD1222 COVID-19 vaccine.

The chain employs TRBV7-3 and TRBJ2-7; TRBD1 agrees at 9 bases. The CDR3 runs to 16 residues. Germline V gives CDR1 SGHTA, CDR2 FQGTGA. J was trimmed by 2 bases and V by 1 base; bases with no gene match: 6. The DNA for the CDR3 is TGTGCCAGCAGCTTAAAAGGGGGGACAGGGCCCTACGAGCAGTACTTC. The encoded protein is CASSLKGGTGPYEQYF. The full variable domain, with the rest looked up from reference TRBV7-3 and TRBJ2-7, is GAGVSQTPSNKVTEKGKYVELRCDPISGHTALYWYRQSLGQGPEFLIYFQGTGAADDSGLPNDRFFAVRPEGSVSTLKIQRTERGDSAVYLCASSLKGGTGPYEQYFGPGTRLTVT.

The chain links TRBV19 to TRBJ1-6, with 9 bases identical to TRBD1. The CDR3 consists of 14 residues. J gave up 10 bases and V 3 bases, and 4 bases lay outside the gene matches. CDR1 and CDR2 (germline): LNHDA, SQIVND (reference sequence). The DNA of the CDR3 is TGTGCCAGTAGTATCACAGGGGGCGGATCACCCCTCCACTTT. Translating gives CASSITGGGSPLHF.

CDR3 nucleotide sequence: TGTGCCAGCAGTTCCCCAGCGGAAGGGGAGACCCAGTACTTC. Translation: CASSSPAEGETQYF. The chain recombines TRBV6-2 or TRBV6-3 with TRBJ2-5; D is perhaps TRBD2 (5 bases). Per germline, CDR1 MNHEY and CDR2 SVGEGT. The CDR3 length is 14 residues. Trimming shortened V by 4 bases and J by 5 bases, and 14 bases separated the two germline ends.

The CDR3: CATQDPGQGNYGYTF. The CDR3 nucleotides read TGTGCCACACAAGACCCGGGACAGGGGAACTATGGCTACACCTTC. This rearrangement joins TRBV15 to TRBJ1-2, with 10 bases fitting TRBD1. The CDR3 has 15 residues. V trimming: 9 bases; J trimming: 2 bases; junction bases outside the gene matches: 9. CDR1 and CDR2 (germline): LNHNV, YYDKDF (reference sequence).

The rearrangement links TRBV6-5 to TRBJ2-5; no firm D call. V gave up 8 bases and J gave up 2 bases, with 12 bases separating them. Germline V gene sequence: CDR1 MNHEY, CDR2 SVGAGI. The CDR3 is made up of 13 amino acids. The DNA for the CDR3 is TGTGCCAGCGCTGCGCGCATACAAGAGACCCAGTACTTC. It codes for CASAARIQETQYF.

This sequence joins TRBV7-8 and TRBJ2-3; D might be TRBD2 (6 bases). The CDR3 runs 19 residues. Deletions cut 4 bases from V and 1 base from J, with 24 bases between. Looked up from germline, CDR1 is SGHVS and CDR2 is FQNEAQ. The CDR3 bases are TGTGCCAGCAGCTCCAAAAGGGACTGGACCCCTGGCGGCACAGATACGCAGTATTTT. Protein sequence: CASSSKRDWTPGGTDTQYF.

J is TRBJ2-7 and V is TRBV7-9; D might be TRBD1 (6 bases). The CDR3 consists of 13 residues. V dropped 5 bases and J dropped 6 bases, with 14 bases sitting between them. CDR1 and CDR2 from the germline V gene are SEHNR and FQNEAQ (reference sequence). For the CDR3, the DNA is TGTGCCAGCAGCCAATCGGACAGCTTCGAGCAGTACTTC. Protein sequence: CASSQSDSFEQYF.

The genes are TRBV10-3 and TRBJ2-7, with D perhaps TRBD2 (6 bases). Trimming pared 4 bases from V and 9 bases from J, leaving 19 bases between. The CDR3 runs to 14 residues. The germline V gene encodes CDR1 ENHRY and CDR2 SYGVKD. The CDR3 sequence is CAISGGLTYETQYF. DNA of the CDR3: TGTGCCATCAGTGGGGGACTTACCTACGAGACGCAGTACTTC.

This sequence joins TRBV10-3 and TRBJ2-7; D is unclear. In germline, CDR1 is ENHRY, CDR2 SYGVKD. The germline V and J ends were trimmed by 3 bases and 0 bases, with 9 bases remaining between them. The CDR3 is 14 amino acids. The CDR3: CAISDLKSSYEQYF. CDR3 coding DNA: TGTGCCATCAGTGACCTGAAAAGCTCCTACGAGCAGTACTTC.

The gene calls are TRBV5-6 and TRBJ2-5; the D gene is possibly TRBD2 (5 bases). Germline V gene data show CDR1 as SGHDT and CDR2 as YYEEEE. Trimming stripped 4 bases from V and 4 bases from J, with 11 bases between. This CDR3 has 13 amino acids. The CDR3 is CASSLQGGETQYF. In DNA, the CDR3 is TGTGCCAGCAGCCTTCAAGGAGGAGAGACCCAGTACTTC.